These T cell receptor beta chains were read from a single sample in a study of regulatory T cells in long-lasting Graves disease. MiXCR, run by TCRdb on the multiplex PCR reads, gives a single entry per CDR3 protein. The data show more than 450,000 distinct CDR3 sequences, about 12% seen once. These data were also reused for a study on T cells in Graves' hyperthyroidism and ophthalmopathy.

Source: peripheral blood mononuclear cells (PBMCs), taken at new diagnosis, from a patient treated with antithyroid drugs. These receptors were obtained from a woman younger than 45 with Graves disease. Both conserved end residues are part of each CDR3. Each record gives: J gene, clone size, V gene, D gene, CDR3 protein, CDR3 DNA. D genes are given only for firm matches. A clone size is listed for some rows: how often the clone was seen (once, few, many), or a class if it is expanded.

TRBJ1-6 - TRBV4-3 - CASSRDSSASPLHF TGCGCCAGCAGCCGCGATTCGTCTGCTTCACCCCTCCACTTT
TRBJ1-1 - TRBV11-2 - CASSLGGIGSNTEAFF TGTGCCAGCAGCCTCGGGGGGATAGGGTCGAACACTGAAGCTTTCTTT
TRBJ1-1 many TRBV10-3 - CAISERGAWTEAFF TGTGCCATCAGTGAGAGGGGGGCGTGGACTGAAGCTTTCTTT
TRBJ2-1 many TRBV28 TRBD2 CASSILAGYPSSSYNEQFF TGTGCCAGCAGCATACTAGCGGGATACCCTTCCAGCTCCTACAATGAGCAGTTCTTC
TRBJ1-1 many TRBV28 - CASSSPQGLLKEAFF TGTGCCAGCAGTTCTCCTCAGGGGCTACTTAAGGAAGCTTTCTTT
TRBJ1-1 many TRBV30 - CAWRGGWGEGNLRWTEAFF TGTGCCTGGAGGGGGGGTTGGGGCGAGGGAAACTTGAGGTGGACTGAAGCTTTCTTT
TRBJ1-3 many TRBV18 - CASSPNSGNTIYF TGTGCCAGCAGCCCGAACTCTGGAAACACCATATATTTT
TRBJ1-1 few TRBV29-1 - CSVESAGLNTEAFF TGCAGCGTTGAAAGCGCAGGGCTAAACACTGAAGCTTTCTTT
TRBJ2-1 many TRBV11-1 TRBD2 CASSLARTSGRSDGQFF TGTGCCAGCAGCTTAGCTCGGACTAGCGGGAGGTCGGATGGGCAGTTCTTC
TRBJ2-4 - TRBV19 TRBD2 CATRTSGGVLAKNIQYF TGTGCCACCCGGACTAGCGGGGGGGTTCTAGCCAAAAACATTCAGTACTTC
TRBJ2-5 - TRBV5-1 - CASSLVLDEETQYF TGCGCCAGCAGCTTGGTCTTAGACGAAGAGACCCAGTACTTC
TRBJ2-3 many TRBV27 TRBD2 CASSLSLAGGRASTDTQYF TGTGCCAGCAGTTTAAGTCTAGCGGGAGGCAGAGCTAGCACAGATACGCAGTATTTT
TRBJ2-1 - TRBV7-9 - CASSLAGSRGPSYNEQFF TGTGCCAGCAGCTTAGCAGGTTCCAGGGGCCCCTCCTACAATGAGCAGTTCTTC
TRBJ1-6 many TRBV20-1 - CSARSGGGRSPLHF TGCAGTGCTAGATCGGGGGGGGGACGTTCACCCCTCCACTTT
TRBJ2-7 medium-sized TRBV18 TRBD2 CASSPLPTSGGYEQYF TGTGCCAGCTCACCCCTTCCGACTAGCGGGGGATACGAGCAGTACTTC